This TCR beta chain was sequenced during a study of PD-L1 blockade in urothelial cancer. Findings of the study overall: When pretreatment blood TCR clonality was below the median, it predicted better survival.

Data came from immunoSEQ multiplex PCR; TCRdb stores just in-frame clones and leaves some out. This table has more than 75,000 clones, roughly 90% appearing once. Patients were diagnosed with urothelial carcinoma, either locally advanced or metastatic. Each individual provided 1 to 8 samples (taken pretreatment and on-treatment). In the case of this clone: Its antigen remains unknown.

CDR1 ENHRY and CDR2 SYGVKD come from the germline V gene. V gave up 9 bases and J gave up 3 bases, with 12 bases separating them. The CDR3 has 12 residues. Here the sequenced sample was PBMCs, taken around atezolizumab (anti-PD-L1) treatment. This sequence was found in a man aged 55 to 70 with urothelial cancer. This chain connects TRBV10-3 to TRBJ2-7; weak D call: TRBD1 (5 bases). DNA of the CDR3: TGTGCCATATCGGACACTCGCTACGAGCAGTACTTC. It encodes CAISDTRYEQYF.